This paragraph covers one TCR beta chain sequence. Its antigen is unknown. The data are from a study of identifying expanded T cells in peripheral blood. Whole-study findings and limits: Differentially abundant clones: around 1.2 between replicates, about 16 at about 13 days, less than 20 at four.

Profiled with immunoSEQ multiplex PCR; TCRdb holds only in-frame clones, not every one. Counted here are roughly 100,000 clones, approximately 88% occurring once; the ten biggest clones make up 13% to 15%. This CDR3 is 15 amino acids long. Germline V CDR1 and CDR2: SGHDT, YYEEEE. The V end lost 1 base, the J end lost 3 bases, and 12 bases lay between the germline ends. This chain connects TRBV5-6 to TRBJ2-3; D gene unclear. The sequence came from a person aged 18 to 70 in good health. What was sequenced was blood. The CDR3 region is CASSLSGRDTDTQYF. Here the CDR3 DNA reads TGTGCCAGCAGCTTGTCTGGTAGGGATACAGATACGCAGTATTTT.